Listed here are 17 T cell receptor beta chains from one sample, sequenced in a study of regulatory T cells in long-lasting Graves disease. Arm-PCR of CDR3 regions and iRepertoire HTBI primers were the basis on which TCR beta libraries were built. TCRdb redid the calling of the multiplex PCR reads with MiXCR, one entry per CDR3 protein. The table has around 400,000 distinct CDR3 sequences, 15% to 19% seen once. The time point denotes: newly diagnosed GD, antithyroid drugs for less than 3 months. There was RNA extracted from PBMCs, and the TCR library was made from it. Sequences were derived from peripheral blood mononuclear cells (PBMCs), sampled at new diagnosis, from a patient treated with antithyroid drugs. These receptors all stem from a female donor with Graves disease.

Only a few counts were recorded for this clonotype. This chain links TRBV19 with TRBJ1-2; 9 bases align to TRBD1. V was pared by 5 bases and J by 4 bases, with 8 bases of the junction left unmatched. Germline CDR1 and CDR2: LNHDA and SQIVND (reference sequence). The length of the CDR3 is 15 residues. The DNA for the CDR3 is TGTGCCAGTAGTTTCGCGTGGACAGGGGCCTATGGCTACACCTTC. It translates to CASSFAWTGAYGYTF.

V and J are TRBV6-2 or TRBV6-3 and TRBJ2-2, with 8 bases lining up with TRBD1. The V segment lost 6 bases and the J segment 6 bases; nucleotides outside the gene matches: 6. This CDR3 has 14 residues. Germline V gene sequence: CDR1 MNHEY, CDR2 SVGEGT. CDR3 region: CASRRDRSPGELFF. The CDR3 DNA is TGTGCCAGCAGACGGGACAGGTCTCCCGGGGAGCTGTTTTTT.

In this sample, this clonotype turned up many times. In DNA form, the CDR3 reads TGTGCCAGCAGCTTAGCGCTGGCAATCCAAGAGACCCAGTACTTC. Translating gives CASSLALAIQETQYF. This chain joins TRBV7-2 and TRBJ2-5; D gene uncertain. The CDR3 extends over 15 amino acids. Trimming left V 0 bases short and J 1 base short, with 9 bases between. Per germline, CDR1 SGHTA and CDR2 FQGNSA.

The sample holds a few counts of this clonotype. This chain connects TRBV6-1 to TRBJ2-2; D remains unclear. V was shortened by 4 bases and J by 4 bases, with 16 bases between the two germline ends. The CDR3 is made up of 16 amino acids. Germline lookup yields CDR1 MNHNS and CDR2 SASEGT. CDR3 in amino acids: CASSAITDAITGELFF. The CDR3 DNA follows: TGTGCCAGCAGTGCTATAACAGACGCGATCACCGGGGAGCTGTTTTTT.

This clonotype has a count of ten or more. The chain links TRBV27 to TRBJ2-1, with 7 bases that match TRBD2. This CDR3 has 17 residues. CDR1 is MNHEY, CDR2 SMNVEV, per germline (reference sequence). Germline trimming cut 2 bases from V and 2 bases from J; bases unmatched to any gene: 9. The CDR3 DNA is TGTGCCAGCAGTTTACGCGCCCGGGGGGTTGCCTACAATGAGCAGTTCTTC. Translating gives CASSLRARGVAYNEQFF.

This clonotype appeared many times. This chain joins TRBV5-5 and TRBJ2-5, with TRBD2 as a possible D gene (5 bases). The CDR3 runs 16 residues. Germline V gives CDR1 SGHKS, CDR2 YYEKEE (reference sequence). The ends were cut back, 0 bases at V and 6 bases at J, with 18 bases in the middle. CDR3 coding DNA: TGTGCCAGCAGCTTGGGTAGCGCCACCCCCGCGAAGACCCAGTACTTC. Protein sequence: CASSLGSATPAKTQYF.

The chain employs TRBV5-1 and TRBJ2-1; possible D gene TRBD2, 5 bases. The V gene's germline CDR1 is SGHRS and CDR2 YFSETQ. The V gene lost 7 bases and the J gene lost 1 base, with 9 bases spanning the gap. The CDR3 consists of 13 residues. The CDR3 bases are TGCGCCAGCCGGGGTGAGTCCTACAATGAGCAGTTCTTC. It encodes CASRGESYNEQFF.

This clonotype was observed at least ten times. The CDR3 sequence is CASSQGDLQETQYF. In DNA, the CDR3 is TGCGCCAGCAGCCAAGGAGACTTGCAGGAGACCCAGTACTTC. This rearrangement joins TRBV4-1 to TRBJ2-5, with D unresolved. Germline values: CDR1 MGHRA, CDR2 YSYEKL. The V gene lost 1 base and the J gene lost 5 bases, with 11 bases spanning the gap. This CDR3 contains 14 residues.

This clonotype was counted between two and nine times. The V call is TRBV5-1, the J call TRBJ2-1; D unclear. This CDR3 is 11 amino acids long. The germline V gene encodes CDR1 SGHRS and CDR2 YFSETQ. V lost 5 bases and J 6 bases, leaving 6 bases between the germline ends. The CDR3 loop is CASRMGNEQFF. In nucleotides, the CDR3 is TGCGCCAGCAGAATGGGCAATGAGCAGTTCTTC.

This clonotype has at least ten counts. This chain connects TRBV7-9 to TRBJ2-7, with 7 positions matching TRBD1. Germline lookup yields CDR1 SEHNR and CDR2 FQNEAQ (reference sequence). J lost 3 bases, V lost 1 base, and 12 bases had no gene match. This CDR3 is 17 amino acids long. CDR3 sequence (DNA): TGTGCCAGCAGCTTAGTTGTTCAGGGGGAATCTAGCTACGAGCAGTACTTC. Its translation is CASSLVVQGESSYEQYF. The whole variable domain, filled in from reference TRBV7-9 and TRBJ2-7, reads DTGVSQNPRHKITKRGQNVTFRCDPISEHNRLYWYRQTLGQGPEFLTYFQNEAQLEKSRLLSDRFSAERPKGSFSTLEIQRTEQGDSAMYLCASSLVVQGESSYEQYFGPGTRLTVT.

V is TRBV7-6 and J is TRBJ1-1; D gene ambiguous. There are 15 residues in the CDR3. The germline CDR1 and CDR2 sequences are SGHVS and FNYEAQ. V was clipped by 3 bases and J by 3 bases, with 14 bases between them. In DNA form, the CDR3 reads TGTGCCAGCAGCTTCCCTTACAGTGAACACACTGAAGCTTTCTTT. Translation gives CASSFPYSEHTEAFF.

This clonotype was counted many times. The rearrangement links TRBV25-1 to TRBJ1-2; D unresolved. Germline CDR1 reads MGHDK; CDR2 reads SYGVNS. There are 14 residues in the CDR3. Trimming left V 7 bases short and J 1 base short, with 13 bases between. The CDR3 DNA reads TGTGCCAGCACCGGCGGGTCTTTTAACTATGGCTACACCTTC. This gives the protein CASTGGSFNYGYTF.

This clonotype was detected only a few times. This chain uses TRBV2 with TRBJ1-1; perhaps TRBD1 as D (6 bases). There are 12 residues in the CDR3. The V end lost 4 bases, the J end lost 7 bases, and 10 bases lay between the germline ends. Germline V lookup: CDR1 SNHLY, CDR2 FYNNEI. The CDR3 loop is CASSGGAFEAFF. The CDR3 DNA reads TGTGCCAGCAGTGGGGGGGCCTTTGAAGCTTTCTTT.

The V gene is TRBV12-3 or TRBV12-4, the J gene TRBJ2-1; possibly TRBD2 for D (5 bases). There are 15 residues in the CDR3. Trimming removed 3 bases at V and 0 bases at J, with 9 bases between. The CDR3 bases are TGTGCCAGCAGTTTCGGGATCCTCTCCTACAATGAGCAGTTCTTC. Protein sequence: CASSFGILSYNEQFF.

This clonotype appeared many times. V and J are TRBV7-8 and TRBJ2-2; 7 positions agree with TRBD2. Trimming took 5 bases from V and 4 from J; bases not matched to a gene: 7. CDR3 length: 15 amino acids. Germline loops: CDR1 SGHVS, CDR2 FQNEAQ. The CDR3 reads CASSQTSWGTGELFF. Written as DNA, the CDR3 is TGTGCCAGCAGCCAGACTAGCTGGGGCACCGGGGAGCTGTTTTTT.

This clonotype showed up many times. The gene calls are TRBV2 and TRBJ2-3; TRBD2 agrees at 8 bases. Losses at the gene ends were 3 bases for V and 4 bases for J; bases not matched to a gene: 9. The germline V gene encodes CDR1 SNHLY and CDR2 FYNNEI. The CDR3 contains 16 residues. The DNA of the CDR3 is TGTGCCAGCAGTGACGGGCGGGGGGCGCGCCCAGATACGCAGTATTTT. It specifies CASSDGRGARPDTQYF.

This clonotype occurred many times. The chain employs TRBV28 and TRBJ2-2, with 8 bases identical to TRBD2. The junction had 10 bases not matched to a gene; V was cut back by 1 base and J by 6 bases. Germline CDR1 is MDHEN and CDR2 is SYDVKM. The CDR3 is 17 amino acids. The CDR3 is CASSLSGGTNPAGELFF. The CDR3 nucleotides are TGTGCCAGCAGTTTATCGGGAGGGACCAACCCCGCCGGGGAGCTGTTTTTT.